This T cell receptor (beta chain) was identified in a study of T cell changes during pregnancy in multiple sclerosis. V lost 2 bases and J 9 bases, leaving 12 bases between the germline ends. This CDR3 contains 13 residues. The germline V gene has CDR1 SGHDT and CDR2 YYEEEE. Clones were read by immunoSEQ multiplex PCR, and TCRdb kept only the in-frame ones, dropping some. The table lists some 48,000 clones, about nine tenths of them singletons. Sequenced material: CD4+ T cells from peripheral blood mononuclear cells, taken after pregnancy. The receptor was isolated from a female donor in good health, enrolled as a control in a pregnancy study. The genes are TRBV5-6 and TRBJ1-5, with D maybe TRBD1 (5 bases). CDR3 protein: CASSFRQGWPQHF. DNA for the CDR3: TGTGCCAGCAGCTTCCGGCAGGGATGGCCCCAGCATTTT.